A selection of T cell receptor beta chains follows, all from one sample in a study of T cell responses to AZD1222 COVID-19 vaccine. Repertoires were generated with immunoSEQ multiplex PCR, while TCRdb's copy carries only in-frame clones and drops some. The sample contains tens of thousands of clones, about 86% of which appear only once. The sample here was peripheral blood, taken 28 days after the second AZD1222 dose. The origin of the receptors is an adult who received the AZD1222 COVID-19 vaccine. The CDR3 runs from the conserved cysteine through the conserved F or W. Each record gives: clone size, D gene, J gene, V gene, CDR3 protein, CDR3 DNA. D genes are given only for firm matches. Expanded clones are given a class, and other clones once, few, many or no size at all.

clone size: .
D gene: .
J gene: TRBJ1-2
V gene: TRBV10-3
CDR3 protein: CAITPGGTDRGYTF
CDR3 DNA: TGTGCCATCACCCCGGGGGGCACCGACCGCGGCTACACCTTC

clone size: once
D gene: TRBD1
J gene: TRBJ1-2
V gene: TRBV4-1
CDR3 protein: CASSLTGGLPYGYTF
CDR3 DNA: TGCGCCAGCAGCCTAACAGGGGGCCTCCCCTATGGCTACACCTTC

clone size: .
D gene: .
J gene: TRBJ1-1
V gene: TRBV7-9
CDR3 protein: CASSSSRSGGLAGLEAFF
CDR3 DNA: TGTGCCAGCAGCTCATCTAGATCCGGCGGCCTGGCGGGACTTGAAGCTTTCTTT

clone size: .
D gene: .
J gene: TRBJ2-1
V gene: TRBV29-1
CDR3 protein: CSVEGASGGNEQFF
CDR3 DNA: TGCAGCGTTGAAGGAGCCTCCGGGGGTAATGAGCAGTTCTTC

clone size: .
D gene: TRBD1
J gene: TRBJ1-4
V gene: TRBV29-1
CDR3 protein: CSVAQGPEKLFF
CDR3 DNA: TGCAGCGTTGCACAGGGGCCTGAAAAACTGTTTTTT

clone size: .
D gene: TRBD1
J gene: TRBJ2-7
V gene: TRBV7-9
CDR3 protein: CASSLAPAGQGYDEQYF
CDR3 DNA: TGTGCCAGCAGCTTAGCCCCAGCTGGACAGGGATACGACGAGCAGTACTTC

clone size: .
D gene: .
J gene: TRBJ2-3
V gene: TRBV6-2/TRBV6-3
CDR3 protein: CASSYSDYTQYF
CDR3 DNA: TGTGCCAGCAGTTACTCGGACTATACGCAGTATTTT

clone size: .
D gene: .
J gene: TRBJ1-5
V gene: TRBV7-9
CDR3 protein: CASSIPWQPQHF
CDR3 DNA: TGTGCCAGCAGCATCCCGTGGCAACCCCAGCATTTT

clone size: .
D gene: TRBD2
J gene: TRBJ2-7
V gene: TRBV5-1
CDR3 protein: CASSLGELAGNYEQYF
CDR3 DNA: TGCGCCAGCAGCTTAGGGGAACTAGCGGGGAACTACGAGCAGTACTTC

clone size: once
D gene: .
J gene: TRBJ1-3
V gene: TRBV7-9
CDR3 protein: CASSSQGGGNTIYF
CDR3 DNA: TGTGCCAGCAGCTCGCAGGGAGGTGGAAACACCATATATTTT

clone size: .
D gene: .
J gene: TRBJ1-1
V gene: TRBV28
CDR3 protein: CASSLGVGLNTEAFF
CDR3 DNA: TGTGCCAGCAGTTTGGGTGTCGGATTGAACACTGAAGCTTTCTTT

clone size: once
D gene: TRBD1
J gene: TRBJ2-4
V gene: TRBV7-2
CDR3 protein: CASSPGQGNIQYF
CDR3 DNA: TGTGCCAGCAGCCCTGGACAGGGGAACATTCAGTACTTC

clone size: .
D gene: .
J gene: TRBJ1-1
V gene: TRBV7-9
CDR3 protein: CASSLDTNTEAFF
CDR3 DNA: TGTGCCAGCAGCTTAGACACGAACACTGAAGCTTTCTTT

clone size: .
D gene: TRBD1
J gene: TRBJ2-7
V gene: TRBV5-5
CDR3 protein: CASSRSRDSSYEQYF
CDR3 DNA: TGTGCCAGCAGCCGCAGCCGGGACAGCTCCTACGAGCAGTACTTC

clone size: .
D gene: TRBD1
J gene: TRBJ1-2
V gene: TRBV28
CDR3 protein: CASSNPGQAYGYTF
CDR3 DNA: TGTGCCAGCAGTAACCCCGGACAGGCCTATGGCTACACCTTC

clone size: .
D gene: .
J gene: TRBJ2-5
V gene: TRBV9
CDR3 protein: CASSVFEGRGETQYF
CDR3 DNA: TGTGCCAGCAGCGTGTTTGAGGGACGGGGAGAGACCCAGTACTTC

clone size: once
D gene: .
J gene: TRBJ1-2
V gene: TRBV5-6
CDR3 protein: CASRQGRWANYGYTF
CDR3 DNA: TGTGCCAGCAGGCAGGGACGGTGGGCTAACTATGGCTACACCTTC

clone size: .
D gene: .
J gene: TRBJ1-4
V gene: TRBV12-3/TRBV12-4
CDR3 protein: CASSSSRREKLFF
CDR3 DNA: TGTGCCAGCAGTAGCTCCCGGCGTGAAAAACTGTTTTTT

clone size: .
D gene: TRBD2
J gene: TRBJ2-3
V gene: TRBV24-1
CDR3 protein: CATSRGGVDTQYF
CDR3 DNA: TGTGCCACCAGTCGCGGGGGGGTAGATACGCAGTATTTT

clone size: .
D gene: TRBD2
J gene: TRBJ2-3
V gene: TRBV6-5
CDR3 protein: CASSYSTTSGYTQYF
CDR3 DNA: TGTGCCAGCAGTTACTCGACGACTAGCGGTTATACGCAGTATTTT

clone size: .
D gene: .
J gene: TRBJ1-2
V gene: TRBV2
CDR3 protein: CASSEQDYGYTF
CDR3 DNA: TGTGCCAGCAGTGAACAGGACTATGGCTACACCTTC

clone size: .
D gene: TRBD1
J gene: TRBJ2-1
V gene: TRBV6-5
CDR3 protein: CASSYGAVGQGEQFF
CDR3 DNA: TGTGCCAGCAGTTACGGGGCCGTCGGACAGGGTGAGCAGTTCTTC

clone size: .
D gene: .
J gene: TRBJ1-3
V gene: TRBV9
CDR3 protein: CASSSRRGNTIYF
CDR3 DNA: TGTGCCAGCAGCTCTAGGAGGGGAAACACCATATATTTT

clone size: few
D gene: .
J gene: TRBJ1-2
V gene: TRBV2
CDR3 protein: CASSESGEGYGYTF
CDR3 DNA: TGTGCCAGCAGTGAATCGGGGGAAGGCTATGGCTACACCTTC

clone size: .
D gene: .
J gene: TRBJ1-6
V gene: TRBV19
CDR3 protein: CASSYSPPGANSPLHF
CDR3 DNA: TGTGCCAGTAGTTATTCGCCCCCAGGGGCTAATTCACCCCTCCACTTT

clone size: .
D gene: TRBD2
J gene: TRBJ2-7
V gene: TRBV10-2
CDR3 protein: CASKGGTTSYEQYF
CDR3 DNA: TGCGCCAGCAAGGGCGGGACTACCTCCTACGAGCAGTACTTC

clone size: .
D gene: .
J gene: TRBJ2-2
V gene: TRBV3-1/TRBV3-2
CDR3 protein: CASSQVWQPTGELFF
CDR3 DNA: TGTGCCAGCAGCCAAGTGTGGCAGCCCACCGGGGAGCTGTTTTTT

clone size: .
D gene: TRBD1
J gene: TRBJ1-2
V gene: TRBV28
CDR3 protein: CASSSPTGTGGYTF
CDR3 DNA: TGTGCCAGCAGTTCACCGACAGGGACCGGTGGCTACACCTTC

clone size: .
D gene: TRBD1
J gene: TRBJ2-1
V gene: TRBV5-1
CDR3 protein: CASSLGDRVWLFF
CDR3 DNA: TGCGCCAGCAGCTTGGGTGACAGGGTGTGGCTGTTCTTC

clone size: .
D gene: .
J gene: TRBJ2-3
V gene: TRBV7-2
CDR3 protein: CASSLVGATDTQYF
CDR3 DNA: TGTGCCAGCAGCTTAGTAGGAGCGACAGATACGCAGTATTTT

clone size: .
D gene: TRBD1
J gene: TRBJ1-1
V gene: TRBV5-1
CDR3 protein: CASSSWTGGATEAFF
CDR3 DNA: TGCGCCAGCAGCTCCTGGACAGGGGGCGCCACTGAAGCTTTCTTT

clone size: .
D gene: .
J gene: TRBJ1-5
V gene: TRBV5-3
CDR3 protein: CARGLPGGRLSNQPQHF
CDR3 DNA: TGTGCCAGGGGTCTCCCCGGGGGCCGGCTTAGCAATCAGCCCCAGCATTTT

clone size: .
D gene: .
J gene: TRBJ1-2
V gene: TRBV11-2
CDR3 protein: CASSLDRLGTGYGYTF
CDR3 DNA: TGTGCCAGCAGCTTAGATAGGTTGGGGACCGGCTATGGCTACACCTTC

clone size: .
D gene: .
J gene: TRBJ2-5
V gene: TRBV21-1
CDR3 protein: CASSKFGTRQETQYF
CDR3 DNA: TGTGCCAGCAGCAAATTTGGGACGAGACAAGAGACCCAGTACTTC

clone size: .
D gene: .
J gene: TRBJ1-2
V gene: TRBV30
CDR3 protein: CAWKGRANYGYTF
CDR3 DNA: TGTGCCTGGAAAGGGAGGGCTAACTATGGCTACACCTTC